The T cell receptor (beta chain) under discussion was sequenced for a study of T cell responses to AZD1222 COVID-19 vaccine. Profiling relied on immunoSEQ multiplex PCR, and the TCRdb table lists in-frame clones only, not all of them. The sample gives 90,000 to 120,000 clones, about 92% of which show up once; roughly 8.9% is in the top ten. Germline-derived CDR1 and CDR2 are SGHNT and YYREEE (reference sequence). This CDR3 has 15 residues. Trimming took 4 bases from V and 4 from J, leaving 15 bases between them. The chain carries TRBV5-4 and TRBJ1-5; TRBD1 might be the D (5 bases). The source is an adult who received the AZD1222 COVID-19 vaccine. Source: peripheral blood, taken 28 days after the second AZD1222 dose. CDR3 DNA sequence: TGTGCCAGCAGCATTGGCGGGGGAAGGAATCAGCCCCAGCATTTT. Translating it yields CASSIGGGRNQPQHF.